This paragraph covers one T cell receptor beta chain sequence. Its binding antigen is unknown. It has no much larger one-base neighbor in the sample; base qualities were not kept. The data derive from a study of T cell repertoires in cytomegalovirus infection (dated by TCRdb to between 2019 and 2020). At the level of the whole study: Because public TCR beta signatures pointed to carriage of CMV infection together with the matching HLA type, the HLA type of each donor mattered for the analysis. Broad study findings and their caveats: In both this cohort and an independent cohort of some 370 donors, the cumulative frequency of public TCR beta family members distinguished carriers of CMV infection plus the relevant HLA type. The ex vivo response was dominated by HLA-C-restricted CMV-specific TCR beta clonotypes, which also provided the single most frequent clonotype in two of eight donors.

Based on the germline V gene, the CDR1 and CDR2 sequences are SGDLS and YYNGEE. V is pared back by 3 bases and J by 0 bases, with 16 bases lying between the germline termini. The CDR3 sequence holds 17 residues, the cysteine and phenylalanine included. Only CDR3 DNA remains: 51 bases, in frame from the first base. Reads for this sample came from an Illumina HiSeq 1500. The raw public reads went through TCRdb reprocessing: fastp at Q25, MiXCR clone calling, in-frame beta chains kept. Each entry merges the rows of one CDR3 protein and shows their most common DNA and genes. This sample comprises roughly 120,000 distinct CDR3 sequences, roughly a tenth of them detected only once. The ten biggest clones cover approximately 31% of the sample.

The receptor chain draws on TRBV9 and TRBJ1-3; TRBD1 is possibly the D segment (5 matching bases). Sequencing used PBMCs, sequenced either directly or after in vitro stimulation (not recorded which). This receptor was taken from a human donor in good health (CMV status not recorded). Some clones in this sample may be carry-over from other donors' samples. CDR3 protein: CASSAAGVRLSGNTIYF. The nucleotide sequence reads as follows: TGTGCCAGCAGCGCCGCGGGGGTACGGCTCTCTGGAAACACCATATATTTT.